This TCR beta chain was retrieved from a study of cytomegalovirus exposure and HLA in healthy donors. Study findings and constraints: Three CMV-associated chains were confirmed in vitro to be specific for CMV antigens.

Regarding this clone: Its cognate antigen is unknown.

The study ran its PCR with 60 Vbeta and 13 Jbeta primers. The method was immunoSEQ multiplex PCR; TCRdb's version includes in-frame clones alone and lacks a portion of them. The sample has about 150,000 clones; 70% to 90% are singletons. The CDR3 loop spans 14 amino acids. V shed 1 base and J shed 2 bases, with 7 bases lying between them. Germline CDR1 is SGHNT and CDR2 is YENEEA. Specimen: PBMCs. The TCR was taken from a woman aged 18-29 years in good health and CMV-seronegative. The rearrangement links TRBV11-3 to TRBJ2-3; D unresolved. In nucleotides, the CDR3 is TGTGCCAGCAGCTTAGGCGCCTACACAGATACGCAGTATTTT. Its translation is CASSLGAYTDTQYF.